This T cell receptor beta chain was identified in a study of cytomegalovirus exposure and HLA in healthy donors. Study-level background: A preliminary data release comprised around 85 million unique TCRs obtained from HLA-typed donors. General observations from the study: Listed as cytomegalovirus-associated were 150 to 200 TCR beta chains. Association of a missense DCLRE1C variant with TCR beta V- and J-gene trimming was reported in a later analysis.

This clone has only a few counts. The antigen remains unidentified. PCR amplification relied on 60 Vbeta primers (plus 13 Jbeta primers). Sequencing used immunoSEQ multiplex PCR; TCRdb keeps in-frame clones, though not all of them. The table lists about 120,000 clones, about four fifths of them singletons. This CDR3 comprises 13 residues. Germline V gives CDR1 SQVTM, CDR2 ANQGSEA. V lost 4 bases and J lost 8; bases outside the gene matches: 5. The sample consisted of PBMCs. J is TRBJ2-2 and V is TRBV29-1, with 9 bases lining up with TRBD1. This receptor was obtained from a female donor in good health and CMV-seropositive. The CDR3 DNA reads as TGCAGCGTTGGGGGACAGGGAATGGGGGAGCTGTTTTTT. It encodes CSVGGQGMGELFF.